This T cell receptor (beta chain) derives from a study of T cell changes during pregnancy in multiple sclerosis (dated by TCRdb to between 2019 and 2020). Background for the entire study: Changes in the T cell repertoire over the course of pregnancy were examined in this study in women with multiple sclerosis.

Library prep was done by the immunoSEQ multiplex PCR assay. In TCRdb, the immuneACCESS table is reduced to in-frame sequences with V and J assigned. These tables do not hold every clone; where another copy was compared, an unresolved V gene accounts for under half, and the others remain unexplained. The sample table contains about 40,000 clones; only one count was recorded for roughly 93% of them. The ten largest account for roughly 1.4% of the sample. About this clone itself: The target of this receptor is not known. Base-call qualities are not available, and no considerably larger clone is one nucleotide away.

Clipping removes 4 bases from V and 2 bases from J, with 5 as the unmatched junction base count. Taken from cysteine to phenylalanine, the CDR3 has 14 residues. The CDR3 DNA has 42 bases and is translated from base 1. Based on the germline V gene, the CDR1 and CDR2 sequences are SGHRS and YFSETQ. The chain links TRBV5-1 with TRBJ1-1, with 7 middle bases fitting TRBD1. This clonotype was sampled from a female donor with multiple sclerosis, enrolled in a pregnancy study. Sequenced sample: PBMCs (not recorded whether the cells were cultured). The sequence in DNA is TGCGCCAGCAGCCCTAGGACAGGTAACACTGAAGCTTTCTTT. It is translated as CASSPRTGNTEAFF. Full variable domain (CDR3 extended with the reference TRBV5-1 and TRBJ1-1 proteins): KAGVTQTPRYLIKTRGQQVTLSCSPISGHRSVSWYQQTPGQGLQFLFEYFSETQRNKGNFPGRFSGRQFSNSRSEMNVSTLELGDSALYLCASSPRTGNTEAFFGQGTRLTVV.